The 17 T cell receptor beta chains given below trace back to one sample, sequenced in a study of beta chain features in type 1 diabetes. The study reverse transcribed the entire isolated RNA, so it sequenced expressed TCRB transcripts. Assay: immunoSEQ multiplex PCR; the TCRdb copy retains only in-frame clones and omits some. This table holds hundreds of thousands of clones, roughly a sixth found once. Sequencing used naive CD4+ T cells from blood. Receptors originate from a man between 18 and 35 years old in good health.

The rearrangement links TRBV5-1 to TRBJ1-4, with 7 bases lining up with TRBD1. The CDR3 has 12 amino acids. V was pared by 4 bases and J by 14 bases, with 8 bases of the junction left unmatched. Germline CDR1 is SGHRS and CDR2 is YFSETQ. CDR3 bases: TGCGCCAGCAGCGTCGACGACAGGGCGCTGTTTTTT. Its translation is CASSVDDRALFF.

This clone has more than one count but fewer than ten. The V gene is TRBV5-1, the J gene TRBJ2-1; 8 bases line up with TRBD2. The CDR3 spans 14 residues. Trimming removed 6 bases from V and 6 bases from J; junction bases left unmatched: 8. Germline CDR1 and CDR2: SGHRS and YFSETQ. The CDR3 reads CASTPAGVGNEQFF. CDR3 DNA sequence: TGCGCCAGCACCCCAGCGGGAGTCGGCAATGAGCAGTTCTTC.

The V and J genes are TRBV7-2 and TRBJ2-1; tentatively, D is TRBD1 or TRBD2 (5 bases each). From germline, CDR1 is SGHTA and CDR2 FQGNSA. This CDR3 contains 12 residues. V was pared by 1 base and J by 12 bases, with 10 bases between. CDR3 region: CASSLVRGVQFF. The CDR3 bases are TGTGCCAGCAGCTTAGTTAGGGGAGTGCAGTTCTTC.

This clone occurred a few times. Mismatch with germline at one junction end may stem from a read error. This specimen includes other DNA sequences encoding the same CDR3. The rearrangement joins TRBV20-1 to TRBJ1-2; D ambiguous. The CDR3 spans 11 residues. CDR1 is DFQATT, CDR2 SNEGSKA, per germline (reference sequence). In DNA, the CDR3 is TGCAGTGCGAGAGGCACCTATGGCTACACCTTC. Translated: CSARGTYGYTF.

The genes are TRBV18 and TRBJ1-2; D is unclear. Germline lookup yields CDR1 KGHSH and CDR2 LQKENI. The CDR3 runs 13 residues. Trimming cost V 6 bases and J 4 bases, with 12 bases left between them. The CDR3 coding sequence is TGTGCCAGCTCCTCGGAGAAAGGCTATGGCTACACCTTC. This gives the protein CASSSEKGYGYTF. The whole variable domain, filled in from reference TRBV18 and TRBJ1-2, reads NAGVMQNPRHLVRRRGQEARLRCSPMKGHSHVYWYRQLPEEGLKFMVYLQKENIIDESGMPKERFSAEFPKEGPSILRIQQVVRGDSAAYFCASSSEKGYGYTFGSGTRLTVV.

This clone was seen only a few times. This chain links TRBV5-5 with TRBJ2-1, with unresolved D. CDR1 SGHKS and CDR2 YYEKEE come from the germline V gene (reference sequence). The V and J ends lost 4 bases and 6 bases respectively, with 20 bases between them. The CDR3 totals 16 residues. The CDR3 sequence: CASSRPRAKARNEQFF. CDR3 DNA sequence: TGTGCCAGCAGCCGGCCCCGGGCCAAGGCCCGCAATGAGCAGTTCTTC.

This clone was observed a handful of times. V gene TRBV13 combines with J gene TRBJ1-4, with TRBD1 as a possible D gene (5 bases). In germline, CDR1 is PRHDT, CDR2 FYEKMQ (reference sequence). The CDR3 extends over 14 amino acids. V was shortened by 4 bases and J by 5 bases, with 11 bases between the two germline ends. DNA for the CDR3: TGTGCCAGCAGCTCGATGGGGGTCAATGAAAAACTGTTTTTT. Encoded protein: CASSSMGVNEKLFF.

This clone was seen a handful of times. The gene calls are TRBV28 and TRBJ1-5; D is uncertain. V lost 6 bases and J lost 5, with 2 bases in between. The germline V gene has CDR1 MDHEN and CDR2 SYDVKM. The CDR3 totals 10 residues. Here the CDR3 DNA reads TGTGCCAGCAGCTATCAGCCCCAGCATTTT. This codes for CASSYQPQHF.

The V and J genes are TRBV28 and TRBJ1-5; 7 bases match TRBD1. The CDR3 is made up of 17 amino acids. CDR1 is MDHEN and CDR2 is SYDVKM in the germline V gene. J was trimmed by 3 bases and V by 5 bases; bases with no gene match: 13. This CDR3 reads CASSVTRFRGINQPQHF. CDR3 bases: TGTGCCAGCAGTGTTACCCGATTCAGGGGGATCAATCAGCCCCAGCATTTT. The full variable domain, rest sourced from reference TRBV28 and TRBJ1-5, is DVKVTQSSRYLVKRTGEKVFLECVQDMDHENMFWYRQDPGLGLRLIYFSYDVKMKEKGDIPEGYSVSREKKERFSLILESASTNQTSMYLCASSVTRFRGINQPQHFGDGTRLSIL.

The rearrangement uses TRBV6-5 and TRBJ2-3; 8 bases match TRBD1. Per germline, CDR1 MNHEY and CDR2 SVGAGI. CDR3 size: 16 residues. V shed 3 bases and J 2 bases; nucleotides not matched to a gene: 7. The DNA of the CDR3 is TGTGCCAGCAGTTATTTGTCGACAGGGGTCACAGATACGCAGTATTTT. Encoded protein: CASSYLSTGVTDTQYF.

The chain carries TRBV9 and TRBJ1-1; a weak D match, TRBD1 (6 bases). The CDR3 loop spans 13 amino acids. Germline CDR1 SGDLS, CDR2 YYNGEE. V dropped 4 bases and J dropped 7 bases, with 14 bases sitting between them. The CDR3: CASSSRTALEAFF. The DNA of the CDR3 is TGTGCCAGCAGCTCCCGGACAGCGCTTGAAGCTTTCTTT.

The chain has TRBV12-5 and TRBJ2-3, with 14 bases fitting TRBD2. There are 18 residues in the CDR3. V shed 5 bases, J shed 0 bases, and the junction held 7 bases outside the gene matches. CDR1 LGHNT and CDR2 FRNRAP come from the germline V gene. This CDR3 reads CASGIGTSGGPSTDTQYF. CDR3 bases: TGTGCTAGTGGTATCGGGACTAGCGGGGGCCCTAGCACAGATACGCAGTATTTT.

Only a few counts were recorded for this clone. This sequence joins TRBV29-1 and TRBJ1-1, with TRBD1 as a possible D gene (6 bases). From germline, CDR1 is SQVTM and CDR2 ANQGSEA. The CDR3 totals 13 residues. Trimming removed 5 bases at V and 2 bases at J, with 12 bases between. CDR3 loop: CSVLKGVNTEAFF. The CDR3 coding sequence is TGCAGCGTTTTAAAGGGGGTTAACACTGAAGCTTTCTTT.

This sequence joins TRBV9 and TRBJ2-7; 7 bases are a match to TRBD1. CDR3 length: 14 residues. Germline V gives CDR1 SGDLS, CDR2 YYNGEE. V trimming: 4 bases; J trimming: 3 bases; junction bases outside the gene matches: 7. The DNA for the CDR3 is TGTGCCAGCAGCCTCGCCGGGACAGACTACGAGCAGTACTTC. It yields the protein CASSLAGTDYEQYF.

The rearrangement joins TRBV4-2 to TRBJ2-7; 7 bases are a match to TRBD2. The CDR3 has 16 residues. Germline-derived CDR1 and CDR2 are LGHNA and YNFKEQ. J gave up 5 bases and V 3 bases, and 13 bases lay outside the gene matches. CDR3 residues: CASSQTRAGNGHEQYF. As DNA, the CDR3 is TGTGCCAGCAGCCAGACCCGAGCGGGGAACGGTCACGAGCAGTACTTC.

This chain connects TRBV7-2 to TRBJ1-1; no clear D. Trimming removed 3 bases from V and 6 bases from J, with 14 bases in between. The CDR3 has 14 amino acids. Germline CDR1 reads SGHTA; CDR2 reads FQGNSA. In DNA, the CDR3 is TGTGCCAGCAGCTTCTACGGAAGTCGGGCTGAAGCTTTCTTT. As protein: CASSFYGSRAEAFF.

The chain recombines TRBV30 with TRBJ2-2; D is unclear. Trimming left V 2 bases short and J 3 bases short, with 10 bases between. The CDR3 consists of 14 residues. Germline V gene sequence: CDR1 GTSNPN, CDR2 SVGIG (reference sequence). CDR3 coding DNA: TGTGCCTGGAGTTTCCAACTCCACACCGGGGAGCTGTTTTTT. This translates into CAWSFQLHTGELFF. Together with reference TRBV30 and TRBJ2-2, the CDR3 gives the full variable domain: SQTIHQWPATLVQPVGSPLSLECTVEGTSNPNLYWYRQAAGRGLQLLFYSVGIGQISSEVPQNLSASRPQDRQFILSSKKLLLSDSGFYLCAWSFQLHTGELFFGEGSRLTVL.